The T cell receptor beta chain under discussion was sequenced for a study of T cells after yellow fever vaccination. This clonotype was found many times. The CDR3 extends over 14 amino acids. Looked up from germline, CDR1 is SGHRS and CDR2 is YFSETQ. Trimming cost V 0 bases and J 9 bases, with 13 bases left between them. TCRdb processed the 5' RACE reads anew with MiXCR; each CDR3 protein has one entry. The sample lists under 350,000 distinct CDR3 sequences; 4.1% were seen once. The rearrangement joins TRBV5-1 to TRBJ2-4; D possibly corresponds to TRBD1 (5 bases). Specimen: PBMCs, collected 5 days after the yellow fever booster vaccination. The sequence was collected from a young man who received the YFV17D yellow fever vaccine. The CDR3 spells CASSLVGANPIQYF. The CDR3 region has the DNA TGCGCCAGCAGCTTGGTAGGGGCTAATCCCATTCAGTACTTC.